The subject of this entry is one T cell receptor (beta chain). As processed by the authors: Amplification of reference gene primers provided the estimated nucleated cell counts. TCRdb's copy holds only in-frame clones and misses some; the assay was immunoSEQ multiplex PCR. From that table come the V and J calls and clone size; the DNA was used to work out D and trimming. Counted here are 54,000 or so clones, around four fifths occurring once; the ten biggest clones make up 3% to 4.5%. The data belong to a study of blood T cell repertoires in COVID-19. Looking at the study overall: The cDNA or gDNA used as material had been derived from T cells, B-cell-depleted T cells, or PBMCs.

The TCR comes from a woman at least 80 years old with acute or convalescent COVID-19. Sequencing used peripheral blood.

The CDR3 DNA follows: TGCGCCAGCAGCCAAGGTTACGGGAGGAGATACGAGCAGTACTTC. This translates into CASSQGYGRRYEQYF. V is TRBV4-1 and J is TRBJ2-7, with 7 positions matching TRBD2. Unmatched junction bases numbered 7, after V lost 1 base and J lost 4 bases. The CDR3 is 15 residues long. CDR1 and CDR2 from the germline V gene are MGHRA and YSYEKL.